These 26 T cell receptor beta chains share one sample of origin, sequenced in a study of blood T cell repertoires in COVID-19. Libraries were prepared by immunoSEQ multiplex PCR; TCRdb keeps only in-frame clonotypes and omits some of them. This sample carries 120,000 or so clones, just under 85% of them seen once, and the ten largest clones take 15% to 20%. The sample consisted of peripheral blood. The receptors here all came from a woman between 45 and 60 years old with acute or convalescent COVID-19.

In DNA, the CDR3 is TGTGCCAGCTCACCGAAACAGGGGCCTGCGGAGGAGCAGTACTTC. Amino acids: CASSPKQGPAEEQYF. This chain links TRBV18 with TRBJ2-7, with 7 bases fitting TRBD1. The CDR3 runs 15 residues. After removal of 3 bases from V and 7 bases from J, the junction contained 12 bases not matched to a gene. Looked up from germline, CDR1 is KGHSH and CDR2 is LQKENI.

The chain has TRBV4-1 and TRBJ2-6, with 7 positions matching TRBD2. Germline V gene sequence: CDR1 MGHRA, CDR2 YSYEKL. CDR3 length equals 18 residues. Trimming at V came to 0 bases and at J to 0 bases, leaving 5 bases not matched to a gene. This CDR3 is CASSQDPGRVSGANVLTF. The CDR3 DNA reads TGCGCCAGCAGCCAAGATCCAGGGAGGGTCTCTGGGGCCAACGTCCTGACTTTC.

This chain links TRBV6-6 with TRBJ1-5; TRBD1 might be the D (5 bases). The CDR3 has 13 amino acids. Germline V lookup: CDR1 MNHNY, CDR2 SVGAGI (reference sequence). V lost 8 bases, J lost 4 bases, and 12 bases lay in between. CDR3 coding DNA: TGTGCCAGCGGGGACTTTTCAAATCAGCCCCAGCATTTT. It codes for CASGDFSNQPQHF.

This chain connects TRBV9 to TRBJ1-6; 7 positions agree with TRBD1. Germline V CDR1 and CDR2: SGDLS, YYNGEE. Unmatched junction bases numbered 8, after V lost 2 bases and J lost 3 bases. The length of the CDR3 is 17 residues. CDR3 residues: CASSVESGTVYNSPLHF. The DNA of the CDR3 is TGTGCCAGCAGCGTCGAGTCAGGGACAGTCTATAATTCACCCCTCCACTTT.

In this sample, this clone turned up a few times. This sample includes further DNA sequences coding for the same CDR3. The chain recombines TRBV29-1 with TRBJ1-2; TRBD1 aligns across 10 bases. The CDR3 loop spans 12 amino acids. CDR1 SQVTM and CDR2 ANQGSEA come from the germline V gene. With V trimmed by 4 bases and J by 5 bases, 1 base remained unmatched. This chain's CDR3 is CSVADRGYGYTF. CDR3 DNA: TGCAGCGTTGCGGACAGGGGGTATGGCTACACCTTC. The whole variable domain, filled in from reference TRBV29-1 and TRBJ1-2, reads SAVISQKPSRDICQRGTSLTIQCQVDSQVTMMFWYRQQPGQSLTLIATANQGSEATYESGFVIDKFPISRPNLTFSTLTVSNMSPEDSSIYLCSVADRGYGYTFGSGTRLTVV.

The V gene is TRBV19, the J gene TRBJ1-5; 7 bases are shared with TRBD1. The CDR3 runs to 13 residues. The junction had 2 bases not matched to a gene; V was cut back by 5 bases and J by 4 bases. CDR1 and CDR2 (germline): LNHDA, SQIVND (reference sequence). Here the CDR3 reads CASSGTVNQPQHF. The CDR3 DNA reads as TGTGCCAGTAGTGGGACAGTAAATCAGCCCCAGCATTTT.

CDR3 in DNA: TGTGCCAGCAGGCCACAGGAGCTACAGGGAAACACCATATATTTT. It yields the protein CASRPQELQGNTIYF. The chain carries TRBV2 and TRBJ1-3; tentatively, D is TRBD1 (5 bases). The CDR3 has 15 residues. CDR1 is SNHLY, CDR2 FYNNEI, per germline. V lost 6 bases, J lost 4 bases, and 16 bases lay in between.

This clone was counted only a few times. The chain combines TRBV7-9 with TRBJ2-7, with 7 bases lining up with TRBD2. The V gene's germline CDR1 is SEHNR and CDR2 FQNEAQ (reference sequence). After removal of 4 bases from V and 7 bases from J, the junction contained 7 bases not matched to a gene. The CDR3 has 13 amino acids. CDR3 in DNA: TGTGCCAGCAGCTATACAGGCGGGGGAGAGCAGTACTTC. It encodes CASSYTGGGEQYF.

This chain links TRBV6-5 with TRBJ1-1; 7 nucleotides match TRBD1. CDR3 size: 13 residues. V lost 5 bases, J lost 3 bases, and 3 bases stayed unmatched. CDR1 and CDR2 (germline): MNHEY, SVGAGI. The CDR3 bases are TGTGCCAGCAGTCCGGGACAGTACACTGAAGCTTTCTTT. Protein sequence: CASSPGQYTEAFF.

This chain links TRBV10-1 with TRBJ2-1; TRBD2 matches at 10 bases. CDR3 length: 16 amino acids. In germline, CDR1 is WNHNN, CDR2 SYGVQD (reference sequence). The V gene end was trimmed by 0 bases and the J gene end by 3 bases; junction bases not matched to a gene: 2. The CDR3 loop is CASSESVAGGYNEQFF. Here the CDR3 DNA reads TGCGCCAGCAGTGAGTCTGTAGCGGGGGGCTACAATGAGCAGTTCTTC.

V is TRBV19 and J is TRBJ1-5, with D perhaps TRBD1 (6 bases). The V and J ends lost 7 bases and 0 bases respectively, with 13 bases between them. The CDR3 is 15 amino acids. Germline V gives CDR1 LNHDA, CDR2 SQIVND (reference sequence). The CDR3 region has the DNA TGTGCCAGTACCCCAGACAGGTTTAGCAATCAGCCCCAGCATTTT. Its translation: CASTPDRFSNQPQHF.

This chain links TRBV5-1 with TRBJ2-2; 7 positions agree with TRBD2. Germline V lookup: CDR1 SGHRS, CDR2 YFSETQ. The V gene end was trimmed by 4 bases and the J gene end by 3 bases; junction bases not matched to a gene: 9. CDR3 length: 16 residues. The CDR3 DNA is TGCGCCAGCAGCCAGAGGACGGGGGGTTACACCGGGGAGCTGTTTTTT. This sequence encodes CASSQRTGGYTGELFF.

The V call is TRBV19, the J call TRBJ1-5; 7 bases are shared with TRBD1. Per germline, CDR1 LNHDA and CDR2 SQIVND (reference sequence). Trimming took 5 bases from V and 3 from J; bases not matched to a gene: 7. The CDR3 loop spans 15 amino acids. The CDR3 DNA reads TGTGCCAGTAGTGGCCGGGACAGCTACAATCAGCCCCAGCATTTT. Its translation is CASSGRDSYNQPQHF.

This clone was seen a few times. The rearrangement joins TRBV30 to TRBJ1-2; D remains unclear. The CDR3 totals 14 residues. V was clipped by 0 bases and J by 0 bases, with 8 bases between them. Per the germline V gene, CDR1 is GTSNPN and CDR2 is SVGIG (reference sequence). The CDR3 bases are TGTGCCTGGAGTGTTTTGAGTGCTAACTATGGCTACACCTTC. Amino acids: CAWSVLSANYGYTF.

This clone was observed at least ten times. The chain has TRBV25-1 and TRBJ1-2, with TRBD1 as a possible D gene (6 bases). Per germline, CDR1 MGHDK and CDR2 SYGVNS. The ends were cut back, 3 bases at V and 4 bases at J, with 12 bases in the middle. CDR3 length: 14 amino acids. CDR3 bases: TGTGCCAGCAGTGACGGACAGCCTTTCTATGGCTACACCTTC. Translation gives CASSDGQPFYGYTF.

The chain links TRBV7-8 to TRBJ1-6; D gene uncertain. Trimming removed 0 bases from V and 9 bases from J, with 15 bases in between. This CDR3 region has 16 residues. Germline CDR1 is SGHVS and CDR2 is FQNEAQ. The CDR3 bases are TGTGCCAGCAGCTTAGCGGTAGCGGATTCCGGTTCACCCCTCCACTTT. Protein: CASSLAVADSGSPLHF.

The gene calls are TRBV5-1 and TRBJ2-3; 11 bases match TRBD2. The V and J ends lost 3 bases and 1 base, in that order; junction bases with no gene match: 7. Germline V gene data show CDR1 as SGHRS and CDR2 as YFSETQ. The CDR3 is 17 residues long. Here the CDR3 DNA reads TGCGCCAGCAGCTCGGGACTAGCGGTTCTAGGCACAGATACGCAGTATTTT. Protein product: CASSSGLAVLGTDTQYF.

The gene calls are TRBV19 and TRBJ1-5; 9 bases are shared with TRBD1. J gave up 0 bases and V 6 bases, and 15 bases lay outside the gene matches. This CDR3 is built from 19 residues. Germline V CDR1 and CDR2: LNHDA, SQIVND (reference sequence). The CDR3 region is CASRLNRGRGSNSNQPQHF. The DNA of the CDR3 is TGTGCCAGTAGACTGAACAGGGGGCGCGGGAGCAATAGCAATCAGCCCCAGCATTTT.

The rearrangement joins TRBV7-9 to TRBJ1-2, with TRBD1 as a possible D gene (5 bases). The CDR3 covers 15 residues. Germline assignment: CDR1 SEHNR and CDR2 FQNEAQ (reference sequence). The V gene lost 0 bases and the J gene lost 6 bases, with 14 bases spanning the gap. For the CDR3, the DNA is TGTGCCAGCAGCTTAGCGTCAGGGCAGGGTGATGGCTACACCTTC. Amino acid sequence: CASSLASGQGDGYTF.

The chain's CDR3 is CASSEILAGGLCTDTQYF. The CDR3 DNA reads TGCGCCAGCAGTGAGATTCTAGCGGGGGGGCTTTGCACAGATACGCAGTATTTT. This chain joins TRBV10-1 and TRBJ2-3, with TRBD2 identical over 12 bases. V lost 2 bases, J lost 1 base, and 7 bases stayed unmatched. Germline CDR1 is WNHNN and CDR2 is SYGVQD (reference sequence). This CDR3 region has 18 residues.

The CDR3 nucleotides read TGTGCCATCAGTGGAGTAGCGGGGGCCCGGGTAGATACGCAGTATTTT. It codes for CAISGVAGARVDTQYF. V gene TRBV10-3 combines with J gene TRBJ2-3; 9 bases are shared with TRBD2. This CDR3 is 16 amino acids long. Germline V lookup: CDR1 ENHRY, CDR2 SYGVKD. V shed 4 bases, J shed 5 bases, and the junction held 10 bases outside the gene matches.

The chain combines TRBV6-2 or TRBV6-3 with TRBJ1-5, with TRBD1 identical over 10 bases. The CDR3 sequence is 18 residues long. Germline CDR1 MNHEY, CDR2 SVGEGT. Trimming at V came to 7 bases and at J to 1 base, leaving 13 bases not matched to a gene. The CDR3 DNA is TGTGCCAGCAACCCCGGGACAGGGGATGGTAGAAGCAATCAGCCCCAGCATTTT. Protein product: CASNPGTGDGRSNQPQHF.

The chain has TRBV11-2 and TRBJ1-6; maybe TRBD1 (5 bases). The ends were cut back, 5 bases at V and 0 bases at J, with 14 bases in the middle. CDR3 length: 17 amino acids. Germline assignment: CDR1 SGHAT and CDR2 FQNNGV. The CDR3 loop is CASSPGRDYSYNSPLHF. CDR3 coding DNA: TGTGCCAGCAGCCCAGGGCGGGATTACTCCTATAATTCACCCCTCCACTTT.

The chain recombines TRBV19 with TRBJ2-2, with 8 bases aligning to TRBD1. Trimming at V came to 2 bases and at J to 7 bases, leaving 6 bases not matched to a gene. The CDR3 is 15 residues long. Germline-derived CDR1 and CDR2 are LNHDA and SQIVND (reference sequence). The CDR3 DNA is TGTGCCAGTAGTATAATCGACAGGGGTCACGGGGAGCTGTTTTTT. Translated: CASSIIDRGHGELFF. The full variable domain, completed using reference TRBV19 and TRBJ2-2, is DGGITQSPKYLFRKEGQNVTLSCEQNLNHDAMYWYRQDPGQGLRLIYYSQIVNDFQKGDIAEGYSVSREKKESFPLTVTSAQKNPTAFYLCASSIIDRGHGELFFGEGSRLTVL.

This chain links TRBV6-6 with TRBJ1-6; 8 nucleotides line up with TRBD1. The CDR3 spans 16 residues. The V and J ends lost 7 bases and 3 bases, in that order; junction bases with no gene match: 8. Germline CDR1 and CDR2: MNHNY and SVGAGI (reference sequence). The CDR3 sequence is CASTPRTGGYNSPLHF. Written as DNA, the CDR3 is TGTGCCAGCACCCCGAGAACAGGGGGCTATAATTCACCCCTCCACTTT.

The rearrangement joins TRBV9 to TRBJ1-1; TRBD1 is a possible D gene (6 bases). The CDR3 has 16 amino acids. Germline V gene lookup returns CDR1 SGDLS and CDR2 YYNGEE. Trimming took off 0 bases at V and 2 bases at J, with 14 bases between the two ends. This chain's CDR3 is CASSVDSGQSNTEAFF. The CDR3 DNA reads as TGTGCCAGCAGCGTAGACTCTGGACAGAGTAACACTGAAGCTTTCTTT.